The clone carrying this T cell receptor beta chain was recorded only once. Its antigen remains unknown. This sample was included in a study of Ad26.COV2.S vaccination and SARS-CoV-2 variants. TCRdb's table, derived via immunoSEQ multiplex PCR, lists solely in-frame clones and lacks some. The sample lists 350,000 to 450,000 clones, about 91% seen once, with under 5% in the top ten. Overall study results and limits: From the TCR breadth and depth analyses, total T cell responses may have been underestimated. Researchers reported similar non-spike TCR breadth in vaccine and placebo recipients. Considerable breadth of spike-specific CD8+ and CD4+ T cell responses has reportedly been documented following vaccination.

CDR3 length: 14 amino acids. Germline CDR1 LNHNV, CDR2 YYDKDF (reference sequence). V lost 0 bases and J 5 bases, leaving 8 bases between the germline ends. The starting material was peripheral blood, obtained after recovery from COVID-19. This sequence originates from a human donor who had recovered from COVID-19. The rearrangement links TRBV15 to TRBJ2-1; no firm D call. The CDR3 is CATSRDNGDNEQFF. The CDR3, as DNA: TGTGCCACCAGCAGAGATAACGGAGACAATGAGCAGTTCTTC.